These 8 T cell receptor beta chains share one sample of origin, sequenced in a study of response to subunit inactivated influenza vaccine. Each CDR3 protein gets one entry after TCRdb re-called the RT-PCR reads with MiXCR. The sample has more than 250,000 distinct CDR3 sequences, 20% to 25% seen once. The sample here was PBMCs from blood, taken about 19 months after vaccination. The receptor source for this set is a man aged 45-69 years who received an inactivated influenza vaccine.

The chain couples TRBV6-6 to TRBJ1-2; TRBD1 might be the D (5 bases). Germline V gives CDR1 MNHNY, CDR2 SVGAGI (reference sequence). This CDR3 is built from 13 residues. Trimming took off 6 bases at V and 9 bases at J, with 17 bases between the two ends. For the CDR3, the DNA is TGTGCCAGCAGCCAACGACAGTCGGATAGCTACACCTTC. It codes for CASSQRQSDSYTF.

This clonotype was seen ten or more times. This chain connects TRBV5-4 to TRBJ2-3; TRBD1 is a possible D gene (6 bases). CDR1 is SGHNT, CDR2 YYREEE, per germline (reference sequence). This CDR3 contains 14 residues. The germline V and J ends were trimmed by 0 bases and 8 bases, with 13 bases remaining between them. The DNA for the CDR3 is TGTGCCAGCAGCTTGGGTCAGGGGCGTGGTACGCAGTATTTT. Encoded protein: CASSLGQGRGTQYF.

This clonotype was counted a few times. The chain couples TRBV27 to TRBJ1-6; D is undetermined. The V and J ends lost 2 bases and 4 bases respectively, with 9 bases between them. Germline V gives CDR1 MNHEY, CDR2 SMNVEV (reference sequence). The CDR3 length is 15 residues. The CDR3: CASSLRPGYNSPLHF. CDR3 coding DNA: TGTGCCAGCAGTTTACGTCCGGGATATAATTCACCCCTCCACTTT.

This clonotype was detected only a few times. The rearrangement uses TRBV9 and TRBJ2-3; D unresolved. Between the trimmed V and J ends, which lost 4 bases and 3 bases, there was a span of 12 bases. Germline CDR1 is SGDLS and CDR2 is YYNGEE. The CDR3 is made up of 14 amino acids. The CDR3 sequence is CASSSSQRTDTQYF. The CDR3 DNA follows: TGTGCCAGCAGCAGTAGCCAGAGGACAGATACGCAGTATTTT.

The chain links TRBV3-1 to TRBJ2-1; 8 bases line up with TRBD2. The ends lost 4 bases at V and 5 bases at J; junction bases unmatched: 7. CDR3 size: 15 residues. CDR1 and CDR2 (germline): LGHDT, YNNKEL (reference sequence). The CDR3 loop is CASSRKSSGDNEQFF. CDR3 in DNA: TGTGCCAGCAGCCGCAAAAGTAGCGGGGACAATGAGCAGTTCTTC.

J is TRBJ2-2 and V is TRBV4-1; tentatively, D is TRBD1 or TRBD2 (5 bases each). Germline loops: CDR1 MGHRA, CDR2 YSYEKL. The CDR3 loop spans 14 amino acids. The ends were cut back, 5 bases at V and 5 bases at J, with 12 bases in the middle. This chain's CDR3 is CASSSRGGTGELFF. CDR3 DNA: TGCGCCAGCAGCAGCCGGGGCGGGACCGGGGAGCTGTTTTTT.

There are a few counts of this clonotype. V and J are TRBV5-4 and TRBJ2-2; 7 positions agree with TRBD2. Germline V CDR1 and CDR2: SGHNT, YYREEE (reference sequence). J gave up 2 bases and V 0 bases, and 4 bases lay outside the gene matches. This CDR3 has 16 amino acids. In DNA form, the CDR3 reads TGTGCCAGCAGCTTGGGGCCGGGAGGTAACACCGGGGAGCTGTTTTTT. Amino acids: CASSLGPGGNTGELFF.

This clonotype was seen a handful of times. The chain links TRBV4-1 to TRBJ1-1, with TRBD1 matching 8 bases. The germline gives CDR1 MGHRA, CDR2 YSYEKL. This CDR3 is 14 amino acids long. V was pared by 3 bases and J by 3 bases, with 3 bases of the junction left unmatched. The CDR3 reads CASSQVDRDTEAFF. Written as DNA, the CDR3 is TGCGCCAGCAGCCAGGTGGACAGGGACACTGAAGCTTTCTTT.